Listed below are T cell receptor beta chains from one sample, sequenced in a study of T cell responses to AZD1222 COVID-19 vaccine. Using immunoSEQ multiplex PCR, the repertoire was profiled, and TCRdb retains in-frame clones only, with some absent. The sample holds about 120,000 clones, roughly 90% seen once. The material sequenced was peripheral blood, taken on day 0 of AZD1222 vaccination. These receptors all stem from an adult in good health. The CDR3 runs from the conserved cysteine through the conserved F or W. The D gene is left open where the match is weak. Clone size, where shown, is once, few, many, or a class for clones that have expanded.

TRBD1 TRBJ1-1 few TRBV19 CAGRQGPNTEAFF TGTGCCGGACGACAGGGGCCGAACACTGAAGCTTTCTTT
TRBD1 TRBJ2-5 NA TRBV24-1 CATSPGGETQYF TGTGCCACCAGTCCAGGGGGAGAGACCCAGTACTTC
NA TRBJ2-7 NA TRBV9 CASSVFPAYEQYF TGTGCCAGCAGCGTATTTCCAGCCTACGAGCAGTACTTC
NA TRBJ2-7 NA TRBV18 CASSPPNRWERYF TGTGCCAGCTCACCACCCAACCGTTGGGAGCGGTACTTC
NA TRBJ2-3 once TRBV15 CATSPGRQGRDTQYF TGTGCCACCAGTCCCGGACGTCAGGGCCGAGATACGCAGTATTTT
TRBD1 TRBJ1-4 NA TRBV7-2 CASSWTGVNEKLFF TGTGCCAGCAGCTGGACAGGGGTAAATGAAAAACTGTTTTTT
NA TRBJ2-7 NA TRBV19 CASSVRPPGLPPPYEQYF TGTGCCAGTAGTGTAAGGCCACCGGGACTCCCACCACCCTACGAGCAGTACTTC
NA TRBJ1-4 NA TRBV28 CASSRSQFNEKLFF TGTGCCAGCAGTAGATCCCAGTTTAATGAAAAACTGTTTTTT
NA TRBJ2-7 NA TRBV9 CASSPNPISYEQYF TGTGCCAGCAGCCCGAACCCCATTTCTTACGAGCAGTACTTC
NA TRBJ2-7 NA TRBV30 CAWGGGANGEQYF TGTGCCTGGGGGGGAGGCGCGAACGGAGAGCAGTACTTC
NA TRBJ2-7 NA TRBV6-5 CVSSYSTGGLYEQYF TGTGTCAGCAGTTACTCGACGGGGGGCCTTTACGAGCAGTACTTC
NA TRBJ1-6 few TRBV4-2 CASSQVETENNSPLHF TGTGCCAGCAGCCAAGTCGAGACGGAGAATAATTCACCCCTCCACTTT
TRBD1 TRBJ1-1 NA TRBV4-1 CASSQDGTGENTEAFF TGCGCCAGCAGCCAAGATGGGACAGGAGAGAACACTGAAGCTTTCTTT
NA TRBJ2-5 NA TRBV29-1 CSVGRGQETQYF TGCAGCGTTGGCAGGGGACAAGAGACCCAGTACTTC
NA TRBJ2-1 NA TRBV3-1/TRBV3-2 CASSQDWGNEQFF TGTGCCAGCAGCCAAGATTGGGGCAATGAGCAGTTCTTC